The rows below give T cell receptor beta chains drawn from one sample of a study of cytomegalovirus exposure and HLA in healthy donors. Sequenced by immunoSEQ multiplex PCR; TCRdb stores in-frame clones only, minus some. The data contain around 230,000 clones, more than 75% of them seen just once; the ten biggest clones take up about 0.22%. Sequencing was performed on PBMCs. The receptors shown here come from a girl aged 2 to 10 in good health and CMV-seronegative. CDR3s include the opening cysteine and the closing phenylalanine or tryptophan. Each record gives: J gene, V gene, clone size, D gene, CDR3 protein, CDR3 DNA. A D gene is named only where the DNA matches it firmly. Clone size is given for some rows only: seen once, a few or many times, or a class if the clone is expanded.

j_call: TRBJ2-7
v_call: TRBV7-9
clone_size: NA
d_call: TRBD1
cdr3_aa: CASSDPQGEETREQYF
cdr3_nt: TGTGCCAGCAGCGACCCACAGGGGGAAGAGACGAGGGAGCAGTACTTC

j_call: TRBJ2-1
v_call: TRBV4-2
clone_size: few
d_call: TRBD2
cdr3_aa: CASSQAAPGLGNEQFF
cdr3_nt: TGTGCCAGCAGCCAGGCGGCACCGGGACTAGGAAATGAGCAGTTCTTC

j_call: TRBJ1-1
v_call: TRBV6-5
clone_size: NA
d_call: NA
cdr3_aa: CASSYSTGNTEAFF
cdr3_nt: TGTGCCAGCAGTTACTCGACTGGGAACACTGAAGCTTTCTTT

j_call: TRBJ1-2
v_call: TRBV5-1
clone_size: NA
d_call: NA
cdr3_aa: CASSHHPGVLDGYTF
cdr3_nt: TGCGCCAGCAGCCACCACCCAGGGGTTCTCGATGGCTACACCTTC

j_call: TRBJ2-7
v_call: TRBV11-1
clone_size: once
d_call: TRBD1
cdr3_aa: CASSFVSGQSYEQYF
cdr3_nt: TGTGCCAGCAGCTTCGTCTCGGGACAGAGCTACGAGCAGTACTTC

j_call: TRBJ2-2
v_call: TRBV4-1
clone_size: NA
d_call: TRBD2
cdr3_aa: CASSPLAGGLNTGELFF
cdr3_nt: TGCGCCAGCAGCCCGTTAGCGGGAGGGCTGAACACCGGGGAGCTGTTTTTT

j_call: TRBJ1-1
v_call: TRBV5-6
clone_size: NA
d_call: NA
cdr3_aa: CASSRHGGNTEAFF
cdr3_nt: TGTGCCAGCAGTCGCCACGGAGGAAACACTGAAGCTTTCTTT

j_call: TRBJ2-1
v_call: TRBV6-5
clone_size: once
d_call: TRBD1
cdr3_aa: CASSYTGGYNEQFF
cdr3_nt: TGTGCCAGCAGTTACACAGGGGGCTACAATGAGCAGTTCTTC

j_call: TRBJ1-6
v_call: TRBV5-1
clone_size: once
d_call: TRBD1
cdr3_aa: CASSPGGGNSPLHF
cdr3_nt: TGCGCCAGCAGCCCAGGGGGCGGTAATTCACCCCTCCACTTT

j_call: TRBJ1-1
v_call: TRBV5-4
clone_size: NA
d_call: NA
cdr3_aa: CASSSTGSTEAFF
cdr3_nt: TGTGCCAGCAGCTCCACAGGGAGCACTGAAGCTTTCTTT

j_call: TRBJ2-1
v_call: TRBV5-6
clone_size: NA
d_call: NA
cdr3_aa: CASSLYLRSSYNEQFF
cdr3_nt: TGTGCCAGCAGCTTGTATCTCAGGTCCTCCTACAATGAGCAGTTCTTC

j_call: TRBJ2-2
v_call: TRBV19
clone_size: NA
d_call: TRBD1
cdr3_aa: CASSISRGGQGGTGELFF
cdr3_nt: TGTGCCAGTAGTATCTCTAGGGGGGGACAGGGAGGCACCGGGGAGCTGTTTTTT

j_call: TRBJ2-1
v_call: TRBV27
clone_size: few
d_call: TRBD1
cdr3_aa: CASSLGQFDEQFF
cdr3_nt: TGTGCCAGCAGTTTGGGACAGTTCGATGAGCAGTTCTTC

j_call: TRBJ2-1
v_call: TRBV10-1
clone_size: NA
d_call: NA
cdr3_aa: CASNSGTPDNEQFF
cdr3_nt: TGCGCCAGCAATTCCGGGACTCCCGACAATGAGCAGTTCTTC

j_call: TRBJ2-7
v_call: TRBV19
clone_size: NA
d_call: TRBD1
cdr3_aa: CASSRQGASHEQYF
cdr3_nt: TGTGCCAGTAGCCGACAGGGGGCTTCCCACGAGCAGTACTTC

j_call: TRBJ2-3
v_call: TRBV7-9
clone_size: NA
d_call: NA
cdr3_aa: CASSPEGGRRDTQYF
cdr3_nt: TGTGCCAGCAGCCCAGAGGGGGGGCGAAGAGATACGCAGTATTTT